The rows below give T cell receptor beta chains drawn from one sample of a study of T cell responses to AZD1222 COVID-19 vaccine. Measured with immunoSEQ multiplex PCR; TCRdb has only the in-frame clones, and not every one. The repertoire has over 60,000 clones, around 90% of them found once; the top ten carry under 30%. Specimen: peripheral blood, collected on day 0 of AZD1222 vaccination. These receptors came from an adult in good health. Both conserved end residues are part of each CDR3. The order of the fields is D gene, V gene, clone size, J gene, CDR3 protein, CDR3 DNA. D genes are given only for firm matches. Clone size is given for some rows only: seen once, a few or many times, or a class if the clone is expanded.

d_call: TRBD1; v_call: TRBV7-3; clone_size: -; j_call: TRBJ2-1; cdr3_aa: CASSPGTGEQFF; cdr3_nt: TGTGCCAGCAGCCCCGGGACAGGTGAGCAGTTCTTC
d_call: -; v_call: TRBV3-1/TRBV3-2; clone_size: -; j_call: TRBJ1-5; cdr3_aa: CASSQRDKDQPQHF; cdr3_nt: TGTGCCAGCAGCCAAAGGGACAAAGATCAGCCCCAGCATTTT
d_call: -; v_call: TRBV3-1/TRBV3-2; clone_size: -; j_call: TRBJ1-4; cdr3_aa: CASSQDPTGGFEKLFF; cdr3_nt: TGTGCCAGCAGCCAAGATCCAACGGGGGGCTTCGAAAAACTGTTTTTT
d_call: -; v_call: TRBV19; clone_size: -; j_call: TRBJ1-2; cdr3_aa: CASSIDGRPYGYTF; cdr3_nt: TGTGCCAGTAGTATAGATGGTAGGCCGTATGGCTACACCTTC
d_call: TRBD1; v_call: TRBV11-2; clone_size: -; j_call: TRBJ1-2; cdr3_aa: CASSLTGGWGYTF; cdr3_nt: TGTGCCAGCAGCCTGACAGGGGGCTGGGGCTACACCTTC
d_call: -; v_call: TRBV2; clone_size: -; j_call: TRBJ1-2; cdr3_aa: CASSEAGLNYGYTF; cdr3_nt: TGTGCCAGCAGTGAAGCAGGGCTTAACTATGGCTACACCTTC
d_call: -; v_call: TRBV21-1; clone_size: -; j_call: TRBJ1-2; cdr3_aa: CASSKAPREDTYGYTF; cdr3_nt: TGTGCCAGCAGCAAAGCTCCCCGGGAGGACACCTATGGCTACACCTTC
d_call: -; v_call: TRBV18; clone_size: -; j_call: TRBJ2-7; cdr3_aa: CASSPQYHDPSYEQYF; cdr3_nt: TGTGCCAGCTCACCACAGTACCACGACCCATCCTACGAGCAGTACTTC
d_call: -; v_call: TRBV2; clone_size: -; j_call: TRBJ2-7; cdr3_aa: CASSMLSYEQYF; cdr3_nt: TGTGCCAGCAGTATGCTATCCTACGAGCAGTACTTC
d_call: TRBD1; v_call: TRBV2; clone_size: -; j_call: TRBJ2-7; cdr3_aa: CASSPRQGGSYEQYF; cdr3_nt: TGTGCCAGCAGTCCGAGACAGGGGGGCTCCTACGAGCAGTACTTC
d_call: -; v_call: TRBV19; clone_size: few; j_call: TRBJ1-2; cdr3_aa: CASWSRLVDYGYTF; cdr3_nt: TGTGCCAGTTGGTCAAGGCTGGTCGACTATGGCTACACCTTC
d_call: TRBD2; v_call: TRBV7-6; clone_size: -; j_call: TRBJ2-1; cdr3_aa: CASSNTVGGWNEQFF; cdr3_nt: TGTGCCAGCAGCAACACGGTCGGGGGGTGGAATGAGCAGTTCTTC
d_call: -; v_call: TRBV7-8; clone_size: -; j_call: TRBJ1-2; cdr3_aa: CASSPRTDKNGYTF; cdr3_nt: TGTGCCAGCAGTCCAAGGACAGATAAGAATGGCTACACCTTC
d_call: TRBD1; v_call: TRBV19; clone_size: -; j_call: TRBJ1-5; cdr3_aa: CASSRDRDSVRPQHF; cdr3_nt: TGTGCCAGTAGCCGGGACAGGGACTCGGTTAGGCCCCAGCATTTT
d_call: -; v_call: TRBV11-2; clone_size: -; j_call: TRBJ1-2; cdr3_aa: CASANPSGYGYTF; cdr3_nt: TGTGCCAGCGCCAACCCTAGTGGCTATGGCTACACCTTC
d_call: -; v_call: TRBV9; clone_size: -; j_call: TRBJ1-1; cdr3_aa: CASSAGGAPSYPEAFF; cdr3_nt: TGTGCCAGCAGCGCCGGGGGGGCCCCGTCCTACCCGGAAGCTTTCTTT
d_call: TRBD2; v_call: TRBV7-9; clone_size: -; j_call: TRBJ2-5; cdr3_aa: CASSSPGLALETQYF; cdr3_nt: TGTGCCAGCAGCTCACCGGGACTAGCGCTGGAGACCCAGTACTTC
d_call: -; v_call: TRBV12-3/TRBV12-4; clone_size: -; j_call: TRBJ1-2; cdr3_aa: CASRPQGLTGYTF; cdr3_nt: TGTGCCAGCAGACCGCAGGGGCTGACTGGCTACACCTTC
d_call: -; v_call: TRBV11-2; clone_size: -; j_call: TRBJ2-5; cdr3_aa: CASSPQSETQYF; cdr3_nt: TGTGCCAGCAGTCCACAGTCGGAGACCCAGTACTTC
d_call: TRBD1; v_call: TRBV27; clone_size: -; j_call: TRBJ1-4; cdr3_aa: CASSLTGGATNEKLFF; cdr3_nt: TGTGCCAGCAGCCTTACAGGGGGAGCAACTAATGAAAAACTGTTTTTT
d_call: -; v_call: TRBV11-2; clone_size: -; j_call: TRBJ1-5; cdr3_aa: CASSLRVDQPQHF; cdr3_nt: TGTGCCAGCAGCCTCCGGGTGGATCAGCCCCAGCATTTT
d_call: -; v_call: TRBV19; clone_size: -; j_call: TRBJ1-2; cdr3_aa: CASSKREDYGYTF; cdr3_nt: TGTGCCAGTAGTAAGAGGGAAGACTATGGCTACACCTTC
d_call: TRBD2; v_call: TRBV9; clone_size: -; j_call: TRBJ2-5; cdr3_aa: CASSVGEGSYQETQYF; cdr3_nt: TGTGCCAGCAGCGTAGGGGAGGGCAGTTACCAAGAGACCCAGTACTTC
d_call: TRBD1; v_call: TRBV20-1; clone_size: -; j_call: TRBJ2-1; cdr3_aa: CSAMGQGRMFF; cdr3_nt: TGCAGTGCGATGGGACAGGGGAGGATGTTCTTC
d_call: -; v_call: TRBV9; clone_size: -; j_call: TRBJ2-3; cdr3_aa: CASSVDGTALDTQYF; cdr3_nt: TGTGCCAGCAGCGTAGACGGGACCGCTCTGGATACGCAGTATTTT
d_call: -; v_call: TRBV7-6; clone_size: -; j_call: TRBJ1-1; cdr3_aa: CASSLGTVPLMNTEAFF; cdr3_nt: TGTGCCAGCAGCTTAGGGACGGTGCCACTCATGAACACTGAAGCTTTCTTT
d_call: TRBD2; v_call: TRBV3-1/TRBV3-2; clone_size: -; j_call: TRBJ2-1; cdr3_aa: CASSRQRGGHGEQFF; cdr3_nt: TGTGCCAGCAGCCGCCAGCGGGGGGGCCACGGTGAGCAGTTCTTC
d_call: TRBD2; v_call: TRBV11-1; clone_size: -; j_call: TRBJ2-3; cdr3_aa: CASSFSGGALRDTQYF; cdr3_nt: TGTGCCAGCAGCTTCAGCGGGGGGGCCTTGAGAGATACGCAGTATTTT
d_call: -; v_call: TRBV12-3/TRBV12-4; clone_size: -; j_call: TRBJ2-2; cdr3_aa: CASSRLNTGELFF; cdr3_nt: TGTGCCAGCAGCCGCCTTAACACCGGGGAGCTGTTTTTT
d_call: -; v_call: TRBV11-1; clone_size: -; j_call: TRBJ2-7; cdr3_aa: CASSIGSGEQYF; cdr3_nt: TGTGCCAGCAGCATAGGCTCGGGGGAGCAGTACTTC
d_call: -; v_call: TRBV7-9; clone_size: -; j_call: TRBJ1-1; cdr3_aa: CASSLVVGHFTEAFF; cdr3_nt: TGTGCCAGCAGCTTAGTGGTCGGCCACTTCACTGAAGCTTTCTTT
d_call: TRBD1; v_call: TRBV19; clone_size: -; j_call: TRBJ2-1; cdr3_aa: CASSIAGQGRREQFF; cdr3_nt: TGTGCCAGTAGTATAGCAGGACAGGGCCGTAGGGAGCAGTTCTTC
d_call: -; v_call: TRBV19; clone_size: once; j_call: TRBJ2-7; cdr3_aa: CASSRGEEFGPYEQYF; cdr3_nt: TGTGCCAGTAGTAGAGGAGAAGAGTTTGGTCCCTACGAGCAGTACTTC
d_call: -; v_call: TRBV9; clone_size: -; j_call: TRBJ1-1; cdr3_aa: CASSVVGEEDTEAFF; cdr3_nt: TGTGCCAGCAGCGTAGTGGGGGAGGAGGACACTGAAGCTTTCTTT
d_call: TRBD1; v_call: TRBV2; clone_size: -; j_call: TRBJ1-2; cdr3_aa: CASSRGSYDSGYTF; cdr3_nt: TGTGCCAGCAGCAGGGGGTCATACGATAGTGGCTACACCTTC
d_call: -; v_call: TRBV7-3; clone_size: -; j_call: TRBJ2-1; cdr3_aa: CASSWAPWNEQFF; cdr3_nt: TGTGCCAGCAGCTGGGCCCCTTGGAATGAGCAGTTCTTC
d_call: TRBD1; v_call: TRBV6-5; clone_size: -; j_call: TRBJ1-2; cdr3_aa: CASRAGGANYGYTF; cdr3_nt: TGTGCCAGCAGGGCAGGGGGGGCTAACTATGGCTACACCTTC
d_call: TRBD2; v_call: TRBV6-4; clone_size: -; j_call: TRBJ2-3; cdr3_aa: CASSAGGSTDTQYF; cdr3_nt: TGTGCCAGCTCGGCGGGGGGATCCACAGATACGCAGTATTTT
d_call: TRBD1; v_call: TRBV11-3; clone_size: -; j_call: TRBJ1-1; cdr3_aa: CASSFNRGTEAFF; cdr3_nt: TGTGCCAGCAGCTTCAACAGGGGCACTGAAGCTTTCTTT
d_call: -; v_call: TRBV27; clone_size: -; j_call: TRBJ1-1; cdr3_aa: CASTPSSLGLGEAFF; cdr3_nt: TGTGCCAGCACCCCCAGTTCTCTAGGCCTCGGTGAAGCTTTCTTT
d_call: -; v_call: TRBV6-2/TRBV6-3; clone_size: -; j_call: TRBJ1-5; cdr3_aa: CASSYSRGQPQHF; cdr3_nt: TGTGCCAGCAGTTACTCTAGGGGTCAGCCCCAGCATTTT
d_call: -; v_call: TRBV28; clone_size: -; j_call: TRBJ1-5; cdr3_aa: CASSLRGTLSQPQHF; cdr3_nt: TGTGCCAGCAGTTTACGTGGGACACTGAGTCAGCCCCAGCATTTT
d_call: TRBD1; v_call: TRBV11-1; clone_size: many; j_call: TRBJ2-7; cdr3_aa: CASSPPGRTGSYEQYF; cdr3_nt: TGTGCCAGCAGCCCCCCCGGCCGGACAGGGTCCTACGAGCAGTACTTC
d_call: -; v_call: TRBV6-5; clone_size: -; j_call: TRBJ1-1; cdr3_aa: CASSYEQGNTEAFF; cdr3_nt: TGTGCCAGCAGTTATGAGCAGGGGAACACTGAAGCTTTCTTT
d_call: TRBD1; v_call: TRBV5-1; clone_size: -; j_call: TRBJ1-6; cdr3_aa: CASSLQGGNNSPLHF; cdr3_nt: TGCGCCAGCAGCTTGCAGGGGGGTAATAATTCACCCCTCCACTTT
d_call: -; v_call: TRBV27; clone_size: few; j_call: TRBJ2-1; cdr3_aa: CASRRNNRASYNEQFF; cdr3_nt: TGTGCCAGCAGGCGAAATAACAGGGCCTCCTACAATGAGCAGTTCTTC
d_call: -; v_call: TRBV5-5; clone_size: -; j_call: TRBJ1-6; cdr3_aa: CASSLDWSSYNSPLHF; cdr3_nt: TGTGCCAGCAGCTTAGACTGGAGCTCCTATAATTCACCCCTCCACTTT
d_call: -; v_call: TRBV30; clone_size: -; j_call: TRBJ2-3; cdr3_aa: CAWSVAGDATDTQYF; cdr3_nt: TGTGCCTGGAGTGTAGCAGGGGATGCCACAGATACGCAGTATTTT
d_call: TRBD1; v_call: TRBV19; clone_size: -; j_call: TRBJ1-2; cdr3_aa: CASTNTGTGVSGGYTF; cdr3_nt: TGTGCCAGTACCAACACCGGGACAGGGGTGTCGGGCGGCTACACCTTC